The 15 T cell receptor beta chains in this list originate from one sample, sequenced in a study of T cells in Graves' hyperthyroidism and ophthalmopathy. Using RNA transcripts as the source, TCR beta CDR3 regions were amplified. Carried out on the TCR CDR3, a first-round RT-PCR used the HTBI primer set. From the multiplex PCR reads, TCRdb called clonotypes with MiXCR, one entry per CDR3 protein. Here the sample spans nearly 750,000 distinct CDR3 sequences, about a third being singletons. Material for sequencing was blood. The receptors stem from a woman aged 35 to 49 with Graves' hyperthyroidism.

The V gene is TRBV10-3, the J gene TRBJ1-2; 7 bases agree with TRBD1. In germline, CDR1 is ENHRY, CDR2 SYGVKD. V gave up 0 bases and J gave up 6 bases; unmatched junction bases: 7. The CDR3 length is 15 residues. The CDR3 sequence: CAISESPGGRDGYTF. The DNA of the CDR3 is TGTGCCATCAGTGAGTCGCCAGGGGGTAGGGATGGCTACACCTTC.

The count of this clonotype is one. The genes are TRBV7-9 and TRBJ1-1; D may be TRBD1 (5 bases). Germline CDR1 and CDR2: SEHNR and FQNEAQ (reference sequence). CDR3 length: 12 residues. V dropped 3 bases and J dropped 11 bases, with 13 bases sitting between them. In DNA form, the CDR3 reads TGTGCCAGCAGCTTGGGACGGAGGAGGGCTTTCTTT. This translates into CASSLGRRRAFF. Using reference TRBV7-9 and TRBJ1-1 for the parts outside the CDR3, the full variable domain is DTGVSQNPRHKITKRGQNVTFRCDPISEHNRLYWYRQTLGQGPEFLTYFQNEAQLEKSRLLSDRFSAERPKGSFSTLEIQRTEQGDSAMYLCASSLGRRRAFFGQGTRLTVV.

The V gene is TRBV7-2, the J gene TRBJ2-2, with D hard to call. Germline loops: CDR1 SGHTA, CDR2 FQGNSA. V shed 4 bases and J shed 1 base, with 13 bases lying between them. CDR3 length: 16 residues. CDR3 sequence (DNA): TGTGCCAGCAGCTCGCTCCAGGAGATGAACACCGGGGAGCTGTTTTTT. Residues: CASSSLQEMNTGELFF.

The J gene is TRBJ2-3, the V gene TRBV7-2; the match to TRBD1 covers 9 bases. V lost 10 bases to trimming and J lost 4 bases; unmatched junction nucleotides: 3. The length of the CDR3 is 12 residues. Per the germline V gene, CDR1 is SGHTA and CDR2 is FQGNSA. The CDR3 bases are TGTGCCACCTGGACAGGGGCAGATACGCAGTATTTT. Its translation: CATWTGADTQYF.

This clonotype has a handful of counts. The chain uses TRBV9 and TRBJ1-2, with 7 bases that match TRBD1. This CDR3 contains 14 residues. CDR1 and CDR2 from the germline V gene are SGDLS and YYNGEE. With 0 bases clipped from V and 8 bases from J, the junction kept 7 bases outside the gene matches. The CDR3 sequence: CASSVGQGREGYTF. In DNA form, the CDR3 reads TGTGCCAGCAGCGTAGGACAGGGCAGAGAAGGCTACACCTTC.

This clonotype was picked up many times. The gene calls are TRBV2 and TRBJ2-7; 7 positions match TRBD2. The CDR3 contains 11 residues. CDR1 and CDR2 from the germline V gene are SNHLY and FYNNEI. V dropped 11 bases and J dropped 0; count of bases not matched to a gene: 1. The CDR3 region is CAGGSSYEQYF. For the CDR3, the DNA is TGTGCCGGCGGGAGCTCCTACGAGCAGTACTTC.

This clonotype showed up just a few times. The chain has TRBV12-5 and TRBJ2-5, with unresolved D. The CDR3 has 13 amino acids. Germline lookup yields CDR1 LGHNT and CDR2 FRNRAP. V gave up 3 bases and J gave up 5 bases, with 10 bases separating them. CDR3 sequence (DNA): TGTGCTAGTGGTTTCACTCCTGAGGAGACCCAGTACTTC. As protein: CASGFTPEETQYF.

This clonotype was counted at least ten times. This sequence joins TRBV7-9 and TRBJ1-3; 9 positions agree with TRBD1. There are 18 residues in the CDR3. V was clipped by 2 bases and J by 8 bases; unmatched bases: 16. Germline V gene sequence: CDR1 SEHNR, CDR2 FQNEAQ (reference sequence). CDR3 DNA: TGTGCCAGCAGCTTACGAGCCGGGACAGGGTACGAGTCGGACACCATATATTTT. This gives the protein CASSLRAGTGYESDTIYF.

The chain joins TRBV7-9 to TRBJ2-6; D is perhaps TRBD1 (6 bases). Trimming left V 6 bases short and J 2 bases short, with 14 bases between. Germline assignment: CDR1 SEHNR and CDR2 FQNEAQ (reference sequence). CDR3 length equals 16 residues. Here the CDR3 reads CASSSMDSTGANVLTF. CDR3 bases: TGTGCCAGCAGTTCAATGGACAGTACTGGGGCCAACGTCCTGACTTTC.

V usage is TRBV24-1 and J usage is TRBJ2-7, with D possibly called TRBD1 or TRBD2 (5 bases each). This CDR3 is built from 18 residues. Germline assignment: CDR1 KGHDR and CDR2 SFDVKD. V dropped 6 bases and J dropped 2 bases, with 25 bases sitting between them. This chain's CDR3 is CATSLYSLGGTAAYEQYF. CDR3 bases: TGTGCCACCAGTCTCTATTCGTTGGGTGGGACGGCAGCCTACGAGCAGTACTTC.

About this clonotype: This may be a read error, as it is one base from a much larger clone. This chain joins TRBV7-2 and TRBJ1-2; TRBD1 matches 7 bases. CDR1 SGHTA and CDR2 FQGNSA come from the germline V gene. The CDR3 consists of 14 residues. V was pared by 2 bases and J by 4 bases, with 4 bases of the junction left unmatched. CDR3 protein: CASSLSGTAYGYTF. The CDR3, as DNA: TGTGCCAGCAGCTTATCCGGGACAGCCTATGGCTACACCTTC.

The V call is TRBV4-3, the J call TRBJ1-2; the D is unclear. Germline V lookup: CDR1 LGHNA, CDR2 YSLEER. The V and J ends lost 1 base and 8 bases respectively, with 14 bases between them. This CDR3 is 14 amino acids long. The CDR3 coding sequence is TGCGCCAGCAGCCAAGGTTCTGAGACGGGAGGCTACACCTTC. Translation gives CASSQGSETGGYTF.

This clonotype came up many times. The chain couples TRBV2 to TRBJ1-2; 7 bases are shared with TRBD1. V was clipped by 7 bases and J by 8 bases; unmatched bases: 10. Germline lookup yields CDR1 SNHLY and CDR2 FYNNEI. The CDR3 loop spans 13 amino acids. The CDR3 spells CASKRAGTVGYTF. The CDR3 coding sequence is TGTGCCAGCAAAAGAGCCGGGACAGTCGGCTACACCTTC.

This clonotype turned up a few times. This sequence joins TRBV19 and TRBJ1-2; 7 bases are shared with TRBD1. This CDR3 region has 14 residues. V lost 7 bases, J lost 4 bases, and 9 bases stayed unmatched. Germline values: CDR1 LNHDA, CDR2 SQIVND (reference sequence). DNA of the CDR3: TGTGCCAGTACCTACCTGGGACAGCTCTATGGCTACACCTTC. Its translation is CASTYLGQLYGYTF.

This clonotype was seen repeatedly, ten times or more. The rearrangement uses TRBV7-2 and TRBJ1-2, with D possibly being TRBD1 (5 bases). The length of the CDR3 is 17 residues. Per the germline V gene, CDR1 is SGHTA and CDR2 is FQGNSA. The V end was cut by 5 bases, the J end by 3 bases, with 22 bases between. The CDR3 protein is CASSQPLLKGMHYGYTF. The DNA of the CDR3 is TGTGCCAGCAGCCAACCCCTCCTTAAGGGGATGCACTATGGCTACACCTTC. Looking up the rest from reference TRBV7-2 and TRBJ1-2 gives the full variable domain: GAGVSQSPSNKVTEKGKDVELRCDPISGHTALYWYRQSLGQGLEFLIYFQGNSAPDKSGLPSDRFSAERTGGSVSTLTIQRTQQEDSAVYLCASSQPLLKGMHYGYTFGSGTRLTVV.